These 9 T cell receptor beta chains were all obtained from the same sample, sequenced in a study of cytomegalovirus exposure and HLA in healthy donors. Both 60 Vbeta primers and 13 Jbeta primers went into the PCR. Sequenced by immunoSEQ multiplex PCR; TCRdb stores in-frame clones only, minus some. The sample consists of around 90,000 clones, 55% to 65% of them appearing once. Sequencing input: PBMCs. Every receptor here comes from a human donor in good health.

The CDR3 DNA sequence: TGTGCCTGGAGTCCCGGGACAAGTTGGACCACTAACTATGGCTACACCTTC. Amino acid sequence: CAWSPGTSWTTNYGYTF. V gene TRBV30 combines with J gene TRBJ1-2, with D possibly being TRBD1 (6 bases). The CDR3 consists of 17 residues. The V gene lost 2 bases and the J gene lost 0 bases, with 19 bases spanning the gap. The germline CDR1 and CDR2 sequences are GTSNPN and SVGIG (reference sequence). The full variable domain, its missing parts supplied by reference TRBV30 and TRBJ1-2, is SQTIHQWPATLVQPVGSPLSLECTVEGTSNPNLYWYRQAAGRGLQLLFYSVGIGQISSEVPQNLSASRPQDRQFILSSKKLLLSDSGFYLCAWSPGTSWTTNYGYTFGSGTRLTVV.

The genes are TRBV19 and TRBJ1-3; 9 bases align to TRBD1. Germline values: CDR1 LNHDA, CDR2 SQIVND (reference sequence). The CDR3 consists of 16 residues. V shed 4 bases, J shed 0 bases, and the junction held 4 bases outside the gene matches. The CDR3 here is CASSTGTGNSGNTIYF. CDR3 bases: TGTGCCAGTAGTACCGGGACAGGGAACTCTGGAAACACCATATATTTT.

The chain employs TRBV5-4 and TRBJ1-2; D is undetermined. The CDR3 spans 15 residues. Trimming left V 2 bases short and J 1 base short, with 12 bases between. Germline loops: CDR1 SGHNT, CDR2 YYREEE (reference sequence). CDR3: CASSLPASDNYGYTF. CDR3 coding DNA: TGTGCCAGCAGCTTACCTGCTTCAGATAACTATGGCTACACCTTC.

The CDR3 nucleotides are TGTGCCAGCAGTGAGAGGCAGAGCACAGATACGCAGTATTTT. Its protein is CASSERQSTDTQYF. The gene calls are TRBV2 and TRBJ2-3; D uncertain. This CDR3 region has 14 residues. CDR1 SNHLY and CDR2 FYNNEI come from the germline V gene. Trimming removed 3 bases from V and 0 bases from J, with 7 bases in between. The full variable domain, rest sourced from reference TRBV2 and TRBJ2-3, is EPEVTQTPSHQVTQMGQEVILRCVPISNHLYFYWYRQILGQKVEFLVSFYNNEISEKSEIFDDQFSVERPDGSNFTLKIRSTKLEDSAMYFCASSERQSTDTQYFGPGTRLTVL.

V is TRBV11-3 and J is TRBJ2-5, with 13 bases aligning to TRBD2. V dropped 5 bases and J dropped 5; count of bases not matched to a gene: 8. The CDR3 contains 16 residues. Looked up from germline, CDR1 is SGHNT and CDR2 is YENEEA. CDR3 amino acids: CASSPRLAGGEETQYF. The CDR3 nucleotides read TGTGCCAGCAGCCCCCGACTAGCGGGGGGCGAGGAGACCCAGTACTTC.

Note on this clone: One junction end does not reproduce the germline sequence, and a read error may be involved. The same CDR3 also results from other DNA sequences found in this sample. This sequence joins TRBV2 and TRBJ1-1; D is ambiguous. There are 13 residues in the CDR3. In germline, CDR1 is SNHLY, CDR2 FYNNEI. The CDR3, as DNA: TGTGCCAGCTTACAGTCAATGAACACTGAAGCCTTCTTT. Its translation is CASLQSMNTEAFF.

The chain has TRBV29-1 and TRBJ1-2, with TRBD1 identical over 10 bases. J gave up 4 bases and V 6 bases, and 8 bases lay outside the gene matches. This CDR3 contains 14 residues. From germline, CDR1 is SQVTM and CDR2 ANQGSEA. The CDR3 is CSVGRQGAFYGYTF. The CDR3 DNA reads as TGCAGCGTAGGCCGACAGGGGGCCTTCTATGGCTACACCTTC.

This clone was observed once. V and J are TRBV5-1 and TRBJ1-5; D is possibly TRBD1 (5 bases). The germline V and J ends were trimmed by 4 bases and 7 bases, with 12 bases remaining between them. The CDR3 consists of 13 residues. CDR1 is SGHRS, CDR2 YFSETQ, per germline. The CDR3: CASSPRGGQPQHF. CDR3 DNA: TGCGCCAGCAGCCCACGTGGGGGGCAGCCCCAGCATTTT.

The J gene is TRBJ2-3, the V gene TRBV4-1; possibly TRBD1 for D (6 bases). This CDR3 has 18 amino acids. Germline loops: CDR1 MGHRA, CDR2 YSYEKL. V was shortened by 1 base and J by 2 bases, with 19 bases between the two germline ends. The CDR3 sequence is CASSQGFLRQEPTDTQYF. The CDR3 nucleotides read TGCGCCAGCAGCCAAGGGTTCCTGCGACAGGAGCCCACAGATACGCAGTATTTT.